The 27 T cell receptor beta chains below come from one sample, sequenced in a study of spatial heterogeneity in lung cancer (dated by TCRdb to about 2019). The time point label, read with the paper, signifies: sample taken at primary tumor resection. Whole RNA extracted from tumor and nontumor lung tissue, or from cryopreserved PBMC samples, was used for TCR sequencing without cell sorting. Library preparation employed 5' RACE. The data were produced on a NextSeq 500. TCRdb reprocessing: public reads trimmed at Q25 with fastp, clones called with MiXCR, in-frame beta chains kept. One record per CDR3 amino acid sequence lists the most common genes and DNA. The table for this sample lists tens of thousands of distinct CDR3 sequences; roughly 13% of them were counted only once. The ten top clones hold 4.6% of the sample. This specimen consisted of PBMCs, obtained at surgery. These receptors originate from a male donor with early-stage non-small cell lung cancer.

This chain uses TRBV7-9 with TRBJ2-6; maybe TRBD1 (6 bases). Per germline, CDR1 SEHNR and CDR2 FQNEAQ (reference sequence). This CDR3 region has 15 residues. V gave up 1 base and J gave up 2 bases, with 6 bases separating them. CDR3 sequence: CASSLGGPGANVLTF. In DNA, the CDR3 is TGTGCCAGCAGCTTAGGGGGGCCTGGGGCCAACGTCCTGACTTTC.

This clonotype showed up just a few times. The chain is built from TRBV19 and TRBJ2-1; D is undetermined. The V end was cut by 3 bases, the J end by 6 bases, with 12 bases between. Germline V CDR1 and CDR2: LNHDA, SQIVND (reference sequence). The CDR3 extends over 14 amino acids. The CDR3 reads CASSIGPTTNEQFF. The DNA of the CDR3 is TGTGCCAGTAGTATTGGGCCGACCACCAATGAGCAGTTCTTC.

This clonotype came up a few times. This chain connects TRBV30 to TRBJ2-2, with D possibly matching TRBD1 (6 bases). The CDR3 consists of 14 residues. Germline CDR1 is GTSNPN and CDR2 is SVGIG (reference sequence). Deletions cut 1 base from V and 5 bases from J, with 11 bases between. The CDR3 DNA sequence: TGTGCCTGGAGTGAGTGGGGGCGAACCGGGGAGCTGTTTTTT. Translation: CAWSEWGRTGELFF.

The CDR3 DNA is TGTGCCAGTAGTGCCGGGGCTGACACAGATACGCAGTATTTT. As protein: CASSAGADTDTQYF. The chain has TRBV19 and TRBJ2-3; D tentatively reads TRBD1 or TRBD2 (5 bases each). Per the germline V gene, CDR1 is LNHDA and CDR2 is SQIVND (reference sequence). The V end lost 5 bases, the J end lost 2 bases, and 11 bases lay between the germline ends. There are 14 residues in the CDR3.

This chain connects TRBV11-1 to TRBJ1-2; tentative D call: TRBD1 (5 bases). The CDR3 loop spans 17 amino acids. V lost 1 base and J 3 bases, leaving 18 bases between the germline ends. From germline, CDR1 is SGHAT and CDR2 FQDESV (reference sequence). The CDR3 DNA follows: TGTGCCAGCAGCTTAGGTGTGACAGTCGGATTCGACTATGGCTACACCTTC. Residues: CASSLGVTVGFDYGYTF.

V usage is TRBV9 and J usage is TRBJ1-2; unclear D gene. The length of the CDR3 is 14 residues. Trimming shortened V by 2 bases and J by 5 bases, and 13 bases separated the two germline ends. Germline values: CDR1 SGDLS, CDR2 YYNGEE. The CDR3 reads CASSVGSSGYGYTF. CDR3 nucleotides: TGTGCCAGCAGCGTTGGAAGCAGCGGGTATGGCTACACCTTC.

This clonotype was observed many times. The chain has TRBV3-1 and TRBJ2-1, with D tentatively TRBD1 (5 bases). V was trimmed by 0 bases and J by 4 bases, leaving 13 bases between them. The CDR3 spans 16 residues. Germline V gene data show CDR1 as LGHDT and CDR2 as YNNKEL (reference sequence). In nucleotides, the CDR3 is TGTGCCAGCAGCCAAGATGAACAGGTACATTACAATGAGCAGTTCTTC. It is translated as CASSQDEQVHYNEQFF.

This clonotype has just a few counts. The V call is TRBV29-1, the J call TRBJ1-1; 8 positions match TRBD1. From germline, CDR1 is SQVTM and CDR2 ANQGSEA. The CDR3 runs 16 residues. Germline trimming cut 3 bases from V and 0 bases from J; bases unmatched to any gene: 9. This CDR3 is CSVDGRGTGLNTEAFF. CDR3 sequence (DNA): TGCAGCGTTGATGGTCGTGGGACAGGATTGAACACTGAAGCTTTCTTT.

A few counts support this clonotype. The chain combines TRBV10-2 with TRBJ2-7, with 13 bases that match TRBD2. The CDR3 is 15 amino acids. Germline V lookup: CDR1 WSHSY, CDR2 SAAADI. V lost 11 bases and J lost 7; bases outside the gene matches: 14. CDR3 protein: CAGVPGLAGTGEQYF. CDR3 nucleotides: TGCGCCGGTGTTCCGGGACTAGCGGGGACGGGGGAGCAGTACTTC.

The chain recombines TRBV7-2 with TRBJ2-2; TRBD1 matches at 9 bases. Germline V gene sequence: CDR1 SGHTA, CDR2 FQGNSA. The CDR3 loop spans 14 amino acids. With V trimmed by 6 bases and J by 3 bases, 2 bases remained unmatched. The CDR3 region has the DNA TGTGCCAGCAGATGGACAGGGGACACCGGGGAGCTGTTTTTT. This codes for CASRWTGDTGELFF.

J is TRBJ1-1 and V is TRBV5-1; unclear D gene. There are 14 residues in the CDR3. Trimming removed 0 bases from V and 0 bases from J, with 6 bases in between. CDR1 is SGHRS and CDR2 is YFSETQ in the germline V gene. CDR3 protein: CASSLAALNTEAFF. The DNA for the CDR3 is TGCGCCAGCAGCTTGGCAGCATTGAACACTGAAGCTTTCTTT.

This chain joins TRBV6-5 and TRBJ2-1; D is unclear. V was cut by 3 bases and J by 9 bases, with 12 bases left in between. This CDR3 comprises 13 residues. Germline CDR1 reads MNHEY; CDR2 reads SVGAGI. In nucleotides, the CDR3 is TGTGCCAGCAGTTATTCTCCCTTACTTGAGCAGTTCTTC. Amino acid sequence: CASSYSPLLEQFF.

This clonotype was found a few times. This rearrangement joins TRBV2 to TRBJ1-2; 8 nucleotides agree with TRBD1. This CDR3 has 13 amino acids. CDR1 and CDR2 (germline): SNHLY, FYNNEI. Trimming took 5 bases from V and 6 from J; bases not matched to a gene: 5. In DNA form, the CDR3 reads TGTGCCAGCAGTCAGGGGGCGAGGGATGGCTACACCTTC. Its protein product is CASSQGARDGYTF.

The CDR3 loop reads CARDNRYTEAFF. In DNA, the CDR3 is TGTGCCAGGGACAATCGGTACACTGAAGCTTTCTTT. The chain recombines TRBV6-4 with TRBJ1-1, with D possibly TRBD1 on 5 matching bases. Germline V gives CDR1 MRHNA, CDR2 SNTAGT. This CDR3 has 12 amino acids. V was clipped by 9 bases and J by 3 bases, with 11 bases between them.

This clonotype was seen a few times. V gene TRBV20-1 combines with J gene TRBJ2-7; TRBD1 agrees at 11 bases. The CDR3 sequence is 14 residues long. With V trimmed by 6 bases and J by 3 bases, 7 bases remained unmatched. Looked up from germline, CDR1 is DFQATT and CDR2 is SNEGSKA (reference sequence). The chain's CDR3 is CSARDRGILYEQYF. Written as DNA, the CDR3 is TGCAGTGCCAGGGACAGGGGGATACTCTACGAGCAGTACTTC.

This clonotype was counted a few times. This sequence joins TRBV30 and TRBJ1-1, with 8 bases that match TRBD1. The V segment lost 3 bases and the J segment 1 base; nucleotides outside the gene matches: 7. The CDR3 has 15 amino acids. From germline, CDR1 is GTSNPN and CDR2 SVGIG (reference sequence). This CDR3 is CAWRRTGRTNTEAFF. The CDR3 nucleotides are TGTGCCTGGAGGCGGACAGGGCGAACGAACACTGAAGCTTTCTTT.

This clonotype was seen more than once but under ten times. The V call is TRBV14, the J call TRBJ2-1; TRBD2 agrees at 13 bases. The CDR3 is 19 residues long. V lost 1 base, J lost 9 bases, and 15 bases stayed unmatched. The V gene's germline CDR1 is SGHDN and CDR2 FVKESK. The CDR3 protein is CASSQVFPGLAGRGVEQFF. CDR3 nucleotides: TGTGCCAGCAGCCAAGTCTTTCCGGGACTAGCGGGGAGGGGTGTTGAGCAGTTCTTC.

Only a few counts were recorded for this clonotype. The rearrangement joins TRBV7-9 to TRBJ1-3, with D tentatively TRBD1 (6 bases). The germline CDR1 and CDR2 sequences are SEHNR and FQNEAQ (reference sequence). The CDR3 covers 15 residues. Trimming removed 4 bases at V and 3 bases at J, with 13 bases between. CDR3 coding DNA: TGTGCCAGCAGCTCACCTAGGGGGATTGGAAACACCATATATTTT. This gives the protein CASSSPRGIGNTIYF.

Many counts were recorded for this clonotype. V and J are TRBV10-2 and TRBJ1-1, with no clear D. This CDR3 is 14 amino acids long. From germline, CDR1 is WSHSY and CDR2 SAAADI. The V gene lost 1 base and the J gene lost 7 bases, with 13 bases spanning the gap. CDR3: CASSELGIGVEAFF. The CDR3 DNA sequence: TGCGCCAGCAGTGAGTTAGGTATAGGCGTTGAAGCTTTCTTT.

The sample holds a few counts of this clonotype. This sequence joins TRBV10-2 and TRBJ2-1, with TRBD2 matching over 9 bases. The CDR3 extends over 15 amino acids. Germline lookup yields CDR1 WSHSY and CDR2 SAAADI. The V segment lost 3 bases and the J segment 6 bases; nucleotides outside the gene matches: 6. Written as DNA, the CDR3 is TGCGCCAGCAGTGAACCTAGCGGGAATGTCAATGAGCAGTTCTTC. Protein sequence: CASSEPSGNVNEQFF.

Many counts were recorded for this clonotype. V is TRBV20-1 and J is TRBJ1-6; 8 bases match TRBD1. The CDR3 contains 19 residues. Germline V gene sequence: CDR1 DFQATT, CDR2 SNEGSKA (reference sequence). Losses at the gene ends were 0 bases for V and 4 bases for J; bases not matched to a gene: 14. This CDR3 is CSAREPLPGQAYYNSPLHF. For the CDR3, the DNA is TGCAGTGCTAGAGAACCCCTTCCGGGACAGGCGTATTATAATTCACCCCTCCACTTT.

This chain joins TRBV3-1 and TRBJ2-3; 9 bases are a match to TRBD2. The CDR3 extends over 15 amino acids. CDR1 is LGHDT, CDR2 YNNKEL, per germline (reference sequence). The junction had 7 bases not matched to a gene; V was cut back by 4 bases and J by 5 bases. CDR3: CASSPTSGGGDTQYF. The DNA of the CDR3 is TGTGCCAGCAGCCCGACTAGCGGAGGTGGAGATACGCAGTATTTT.

This clonotype was detected only a few times. V usage is TRBV29-1 and J usage is TRBJ2-5; TRBD1 matches 10 bases. CDR1 and CDR2 (germline): SQVTM, ANQGSEA. The trim removed 4 bases at V and 5 bases at J, leaving 7 bases unmatched. This CDR3 is 14 amino acids long. CDR3 coding DNA: TGCAGCGTTGGTCGGGACAGGGGCACGGAGACCCAGTACTTC. Protein product: CSVGRDRGTETQYF. Drawing the rest from reference TRBV29-1 and TRBJ2-5, the complete variable domain is SAVISQKPSRDICQRGTSLTIQCQVDSQVTMMFWYRQQPGQSLTLIATANQGSEATYESGFVIDKFPISRPNLTFSTLTVSNMSPEDSSIYLCSVGRDRGTETQYFGPGTRLLVL.

The rearrangement joins TRBV2 to TRBJ2-5, with TRBD1 matching 7 bases. Germline V gene data show CDR1 as SNHLY and CDR2 as FYNNEI. The CDR3 spans 14 residues. Germline trimming cut 7 bases from V and 1 base from J; bases unmatched to any gene: 6. CDR3 residues: CASNLGQAQETQYF. DNA of the CDR3: TGTGCCAGCAACCTCGGACAGGCCCAAGAGACCCAGTACTTC.

The gene calls are TRBV5-1 and TRBJ2-1, with 9 bases fitting TRBD1. Germline V CDR1 and CDR2: SGHRS, YFSETQ. The CDR3 is made up of 16 amino acids. The J segment lost 5 bases and the V segment lost 4 bases, leaving 10 bases of the junction unmatched. The CDR3 loop is CASSVQPGQGNNEQFF. The CDR3 region has the DNA TGCGCCAGCAGCGTGCAACCGGGACAGGGTAACAATGAGCAGTTCTTC.

This clonotype occurred many times. The V gene is TRBV7-6, the J gene TRBJ1-1; no firm D call. This CDR3 contains 12 residues. The V gene lost 2 bases and the J gene lost 1 base, with 2 bases spanning the gap. Per germline, CDR1 SGHVS and CDR2 FNYEAQ. Here the CDR3 DNA reads TGTGCCAGCAGCTTAACGAACACTGAAGCTTTCTTT. This translates into CASSLTNTEAFF.

There are a few counts of this clonotype. This rearrangement joins TRBV12-3 or TRBV12-4 to TRBJ2-5, with TRBD2 matching over 7 bases. The CDR3 consists of 14 residues. J gave up 1 base and V 4 bases, and 3 bases lay outside the gene matches. As DNA, the CDR3 is TGTGCCAGCAGTTCACTAGCGATCCAAGAGACCCAGTACTTC. Encoded protein: CASSSLAIQETQYF.